These T cell receptor beta chains were read from a single sample in a study of Ad26.COV2.S vaccination and SARS-CoV-2 variants. The table came from immunoSEQ multiplex PCR; TCRdb's copy has only in-frame clones and leaves some out. The profile shows roughly 420,000 clones, approximately 88% of them singletons. The specimen was peripheral blood, collected in a trial of Ad26.COV2.S vaccine versus placebo. These receptor sequences come from a person between 18 and 65 years old who received the Ad26.COV2.S COVID-19 vaccine or a placebo. The conserved cysteine and the conserved F or W are not part of the CDR3 here. Each record gives: CDR3 protein, V gene, J gene.

cdr3_aa: AISDRYNEQF
v_call: TRBV10-3
j_call: TRBJ2-1

cdr3_aa: ASSYSYNGELF
v_call: TRBV6-5
j_call: TRBJ2-2

cdr3_aa: ASSGRQGLVQPQH
v_call: TRBV2
j_call: TRBJ1-5

cdr3_aa: ASSLGTGRAYEQY
v_call: TRBV7-6
j_call: TRBJ2-7

cdr3_aa: ASSLYSGGAYEQY
v_call: TRBV7-3
j_call: TRBJ2-7

cdr3_aa: ASSRGLAGTYNEQF
v_call: TRBV6-2/TRBV6-3
j_call: TRBJ2-1

cdr3_aa: ASSADRDNEQF
v_call: TRBV2
j_call: TRBJ2-1

cdr3_aa: ASSYNLLYNTGELF
v_call: TRBV6-6
j_call: TRBJ2-2

cdr3_aa: ASSTDRSPPGANVLT
v_call: TRBV19
j_call: TRBJ2-6

cdr3_aa: ASSPSGAYNEQF
v_call: TRBV7-2
j_call: TRBJ2-1

cdr3_aa: ASSLVGEVEAGYT
v_call: TRBV7-9
j_call: TRBJ1-2

cdr3_aa: ASSPNRAREVGDEQF
v_call: TRBV7-3
j_call: TRBJ2-1

cdr3_aa: ASSIDLRGPSNQPQH
v_call: TRBV19
j_call: TRBJ1-5

cdr3_aa: SFSGGAWYEQF
v_call: TRBV29-1
j_call: TRBJ2-1

cdr3_aa: ASSLGPTEAF
v_call: TRBV13
j_call: TRBJ1-1

cdr3_aa: ATSARGAGGLNEQF
v_call: TRBV24-1
j_call: TRBJ2-1

cdr3_aa: ASSLSGGTGELF
v_call: TRBV7-2
j_call: TRBJ2-2

cdr3_aa: ASSFYDPGELF
v_call: TRBV7-2
j_call: TRBJ2-2

cdr3_aa: ASSGGQGHEQY
v_call: TRBV10-1
j_call: TRBJ2-7

cdr3_aa: ASSGVGRGNVLT
v_call: TRBV2
j_call: TRBJ2-6